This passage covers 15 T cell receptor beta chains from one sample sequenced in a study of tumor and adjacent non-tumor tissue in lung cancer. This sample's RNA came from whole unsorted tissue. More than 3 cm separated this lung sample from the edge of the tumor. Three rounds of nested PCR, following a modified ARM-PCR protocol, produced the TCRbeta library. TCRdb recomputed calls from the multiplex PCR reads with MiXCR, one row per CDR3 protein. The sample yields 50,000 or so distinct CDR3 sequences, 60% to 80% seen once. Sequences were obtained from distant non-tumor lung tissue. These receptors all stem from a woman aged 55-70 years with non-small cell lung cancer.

CDR3 amino acids: CTSSLVTGTAIGQYF. The CDR3 coding sequence is TGTACGAGCAGCTTAGTGACCGGGACTGCAATAGGGCAGTACTTC. V and J are TRBV11-1 and TRBJ2-7, with D tentatively TRBD2 (6 bases). The CDR3 spans 15 residues. Germline-derived CDR1 and CDR2 are SGHAT and FQDESV (reference sequence).

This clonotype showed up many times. CDR3 loop: CSARLAGGMETQYF. DNA for the CDR3: TGCAGTGCTAGACTAGCGGGAGGGATGGAGACCCAGTACTTC. V gene TRBV20-1 combines with J gene TRBJ2-5, with 12 bases aligning to TRBD2. The CDR3 extends over 14 amino acids. Unmatched junction bases numbered 3, after V lost 2 bases and J lost 5 bases. Per germline, CDR1 DFQATT and CDR2 SNEGSKA (reference sequence).

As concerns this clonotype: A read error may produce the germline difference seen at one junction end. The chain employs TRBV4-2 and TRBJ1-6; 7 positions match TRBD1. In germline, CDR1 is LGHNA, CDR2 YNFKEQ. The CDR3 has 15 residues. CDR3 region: CGSSPQGQLNPPLHF. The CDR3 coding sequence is TGTGGCAGCAGCCCCCAGGGACAGCTTAATCCACCCCTCCACTTT.

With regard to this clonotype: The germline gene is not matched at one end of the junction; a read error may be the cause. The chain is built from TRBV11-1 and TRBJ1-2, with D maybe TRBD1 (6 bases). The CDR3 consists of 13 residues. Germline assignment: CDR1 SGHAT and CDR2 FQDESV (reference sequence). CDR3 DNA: TGTGTCAGCAGCTACGACAGGTTCTATGGCTACACCTTC. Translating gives CVSSYDRFYGYTF. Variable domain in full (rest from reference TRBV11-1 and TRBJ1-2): EAEVAQSPRYKITEKSQAVAFWCDPISGHATLYWYRQILGQGPELLVQFQDESVVDDSQLPKDRFSAERLKGVDSTLKIQPAELGDSAMYLCVSSYDRFYGYTFGSGTRLTVV.

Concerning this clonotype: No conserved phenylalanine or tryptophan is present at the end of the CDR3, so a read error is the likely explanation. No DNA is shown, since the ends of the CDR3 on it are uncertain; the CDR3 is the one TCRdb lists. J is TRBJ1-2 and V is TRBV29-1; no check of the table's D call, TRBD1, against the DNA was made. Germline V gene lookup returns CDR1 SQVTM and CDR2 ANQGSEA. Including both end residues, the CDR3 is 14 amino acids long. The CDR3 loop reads CSVQFDRSNYGHTL.

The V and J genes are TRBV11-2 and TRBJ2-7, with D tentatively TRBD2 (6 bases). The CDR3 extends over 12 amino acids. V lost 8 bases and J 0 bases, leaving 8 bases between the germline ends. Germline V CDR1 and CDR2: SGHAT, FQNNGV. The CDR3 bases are TGTGCCAGCGGGGACTCCTCCTACGAGCAGTACTTC. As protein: CASGDSSYEQYF.

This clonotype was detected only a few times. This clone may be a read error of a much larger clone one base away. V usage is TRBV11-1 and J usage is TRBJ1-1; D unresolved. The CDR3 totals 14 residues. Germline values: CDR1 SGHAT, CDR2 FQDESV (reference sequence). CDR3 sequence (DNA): TGTGCCTGCAGCTCGAGCGGTATAAACACTGAAGCTTTCTTT. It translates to CACSSSGINTEAFF.

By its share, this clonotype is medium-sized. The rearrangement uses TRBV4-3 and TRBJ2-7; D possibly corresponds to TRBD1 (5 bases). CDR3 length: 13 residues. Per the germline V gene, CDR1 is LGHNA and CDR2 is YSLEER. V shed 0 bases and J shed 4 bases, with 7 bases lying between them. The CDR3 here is CASSQDRGYEQYF. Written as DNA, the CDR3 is TGCGCCAGCAGCCAAGATAGGGGTTACGAGCAGTACTTC.

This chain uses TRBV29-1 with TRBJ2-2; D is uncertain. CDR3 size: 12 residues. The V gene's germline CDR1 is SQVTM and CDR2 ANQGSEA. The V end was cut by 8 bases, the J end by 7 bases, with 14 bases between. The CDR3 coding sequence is TGCAGCATAGTAGCAGGTCGCGGGGAGCTGTTTTTT. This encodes CSIVAGRGELFF.

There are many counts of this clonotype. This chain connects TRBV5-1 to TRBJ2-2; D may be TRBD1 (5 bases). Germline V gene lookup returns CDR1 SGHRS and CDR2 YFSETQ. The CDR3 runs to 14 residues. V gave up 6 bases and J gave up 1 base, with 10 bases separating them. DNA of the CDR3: TGCGCCAGCAAGGGCACAGGGAACACCGGGGAGCTGTTTTTT. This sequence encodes CASKGTGNTGELFF.

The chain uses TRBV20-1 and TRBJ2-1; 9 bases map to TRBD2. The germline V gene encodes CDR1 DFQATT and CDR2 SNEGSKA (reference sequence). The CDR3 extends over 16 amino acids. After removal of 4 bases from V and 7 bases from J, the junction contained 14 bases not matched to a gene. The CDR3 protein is CSAKASGTSYRNEQFF. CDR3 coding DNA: TGCAGTGCTAAAGCTAGCGGGACTAGTTATAGGAATGAGCAGTTCTTC.

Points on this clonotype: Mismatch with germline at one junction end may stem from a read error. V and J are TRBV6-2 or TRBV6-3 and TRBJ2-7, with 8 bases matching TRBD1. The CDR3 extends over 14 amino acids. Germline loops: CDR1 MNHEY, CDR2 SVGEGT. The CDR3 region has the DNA TGTGCCAACAGTTCCCCAGGGGGCGGCTACGAGGAGTACTTC. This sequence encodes CANSSPGGGYEEYF.

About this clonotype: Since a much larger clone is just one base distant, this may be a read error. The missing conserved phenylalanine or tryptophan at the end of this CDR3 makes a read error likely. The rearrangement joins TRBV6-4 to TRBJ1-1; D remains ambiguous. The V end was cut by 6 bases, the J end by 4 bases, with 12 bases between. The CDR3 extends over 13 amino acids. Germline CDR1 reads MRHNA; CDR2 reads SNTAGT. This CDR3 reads CASSSGPATEAFI. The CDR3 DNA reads TGTGCCAGCAGCTCTGGACCGGCCACTGAAGCTTTCATT.

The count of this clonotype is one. The CDR3 reads CASSEGVDTQYF. CDR3 coding DNA: TGTGCCAGCAGTGAAGGGGTAGATACGCAGTATTTT. The gene calls are TRBV2 and TRBJ2-3, with unresolved D. V lost 1 base and J lost 5, with 4 bases in between. The CDR3 contains 12 residues. From germline, CDR1 is SNHLY and CDR2 FYNNEI. Based on the CDR3 plus reference TRBV2 and TRBJ2-3, the full variable domain is EPEVTQTPSHQVTQMGQEVILRCVPISNHLYFYWYRQILGQKVEFLVSFYNNEISEKSEIFDDQFSVERPDGSNFTLKIRSTKLEDSAMYFCASSEGVDTQYFGPGTRLTVL.

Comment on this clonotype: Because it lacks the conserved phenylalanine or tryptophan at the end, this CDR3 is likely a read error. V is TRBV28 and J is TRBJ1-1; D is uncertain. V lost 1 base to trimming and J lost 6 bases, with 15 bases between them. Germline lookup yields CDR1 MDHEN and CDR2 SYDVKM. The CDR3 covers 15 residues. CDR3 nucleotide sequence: TGTGCCAGCAGTTTATTGCCTGCTATCTACGCTGAAGCTTTCTTA. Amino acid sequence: CASSLLPAIYAEAFL.